This entry describes one T cell receptor beta chain. The sample comes from a study of blood T cell repertoires in COVID-19. The overall study: PBMCs, B-cell-depleted T cells, or T cells were the source of the cDNA or gDNA that made up the material.

Original analysis: The assay estimated nucleated cells by amplifying reference gene primers. Profiling relied on immunoSEQ multiplex PCR, and the TCRdb table lists in-frame clones only, not all of them. From that table come the V and J calls and clone size; the DNA was used to work out D and trimming. The sample includes about 180,000 clones, 84% seen only once; the top ten take 6% to 8.5%. The CDR3 extends over 15 amino acids. Germline loops: CDR1 SGHRS, CDR2 YFSETQ. Trimming pared 5 bases from V and 3 bases from J, leaving 15 bases between. The source material was peripheral blood. The origin of this receptor is a human donor in a cohort sampled during active COVID-19. The V and J genes are TRBV5-1 and TRBJ2-1; tentative D call: TRBD1 (6 bases). Here the CDR3 reads CASSPGAVDYNEQFF. CDR3 sequence (DNA): TGCGCCAGCAGTCCAGGGGCGGTGGACTACAATGAGCAGTTCTTC.